This note documents a single TCR beta chain sequence. No antigen is known for it. Base quality data are lacking; no much larger clone is found one base away. The data were taken from a study of blood T cell repertoires in COVID-19 (TCRdb year 2020). For the wider study: Samples covering the acute and convalescent phases of COVID-19 were provided by collaborators in the United States, Italy and Spain. Deeply sampled blood TCRbeta repertoires from subjects exposed to, actively infected with, or recovered from COVID-19 were included in the dataset. Where available, HLA class I and class II types were obtained from metadata supplied by the sample provider rather than from assay-based typing. The material from the prospective study consisted of cDNA or gDNA derived from T cells, B-cell-depleted T cells, or PBMCs. A de-identified subject ID, COVID-19 status, age in years and sex were almost always included in the sample metadata. The repertoires were released in a freely available public database meant as a resource for research on the immune response to SARS-CoV-2. Samples were obtained from the ongoing ImmuneRACE study (first 160 participants) and from over 1,000 subjects provided by 6 global collaborators.

Deletion took 7 bases off V and 0 bases off J, with a span of 16 bases between the germline ends. From a lookup of the germline V gene, CDR1 and CDR2 are MDHEN and SYDVKM. The CDR3 runs 16 amino acids, cysteine and phenylalanine included. Only the CDR3 part of the read is kept: 48 bases, read in frame from the first base. The collaborating institutions used their own protocols to collect whole blood in K2EDTA tubes. For TCRbeta analysis, collaborator samples were shipped as frozen whole blood, as isolated PBMCs, or as DNA extracted from either sample type. TCRbeta CDR3 regions were amplified from genomic DNA using the immunoSEQ Assay, a bias-controlled multiplex PCR. Concerning the study's data processing: Within the assay, amplification of reference gene primers was used to estimate how many nucleated cells each sample contained. Sequence reads were collapsed and filtered to measure the absolute abundance of every unique TCRbeta CDR3 rearrangement. For each sample, productive Simpson clonality was calculated as the square root of Simpson's diversity index over productive rearrangements. TCRdb mirrors the immuneACCESS table, restricted to in-frame sequences. Some clones are absent from its copies; in checked studies, under half trace to an unresolved V gene, and the reason for the others is unknown. V and J calls and clone size are as listed in that table; D and trimming were resolved from the DNA. The sample table contains 120,000 to 150,000 clones; only one count was recorded for about 85% of them. 2.5% to 3% of the sample lies in the top ten.

The research as a whole found: How much clinical and demographic metadata was included differed by source and by participant, and the metadata was provided uncurated.

This TCR was sampled from a woman in her forties with active or convalescent COVID-19. The V and J genes are TRBV28 and TRBJ1-3; TRBD1 is perhaps the D gene, given 6 matching bases. The material sequenced was peripheral blood. The CDR3 here reads CASTRGGAPSGNTIYF. The sequenced DNA: TGTGCCAGCACCCGTGGGGGGGCTCCCTCTGGAAACACCATATATTTT.